This TCR beta chain was sequenced in a study of T-cell reconstitution after alpha-beta-depleted transplantation in children. Study results and caveats: Several hundred graft clones that had expanded were reportedly the source of alpha-beta T cells about two months after transplant.

This clonotype appeared many times. Its antigen remains unidentified. Germline CDR1 and CDR2: SGHTA and FQGNSA. V shed 1 base and J shed 1 base, with 13 bases lying between them. The CDR3 contains 16 residues. A TCRbeta library incorporating unique molecular identifiers was prepared. TCRdb reprocessed the PCR reads with MiXCR, giving one entry per CDR3 protein. The table has about 980,000 distinct CDR3 sequences, roughly 29% seen once. This material consisted of PBMCs, mostly from graft donor cells, taken 360 days after TCRalphabeta/CD19-depleted stem cell transplant. This clonotype originated in a boy under three years old who had a stem cell transplant for SCID, so the T cells may come from the graft donor. V is TRBV7-2 and J is TRBJ2-5; D tentatively reads TRBD1 or TRBD2 (5 bases each). The DNA for the CDR3 is TGTGCCAGCAGCTTAGGGTTCTGGGGGACCCAAGAGACCCAGTACTTC. It codes for CASSLGFWGTQETQYF.